These T cell receptor beta chains were read from a single sample in a study of blood T cell repertoires in COVID-19. This table comes from immunoSEQ multiplex PCR, and its TCRdb copy is limited to in-frame clones, with some not included. The sample contains about 88,000 clones, about 83% of which appear only once. The sequencing sample was made of peripheral blood. Receptors originate from a woman in her seventies with acute or convalescent COVID-19. The CDR3 runs from the conserved cysteine through the conserved F or W. The order of the fields is J gene, D gene, clone size, CDR3 length, V gene, CDR3 DNA, CDR3 protein. A D gene is named only where the DNA matches it firmly. Clone sizes are given selectively: once, few, many, or a class where the clone is expanded.

>TRBJ2-1|TRBD2|NA|15|TRBV11-2
TGTGCCAGCAGCTTTCGCGGACTAGCGAACAATGAGCAGTTCTTC
CASSFRGLANNEQFF
>TRBJ2-1|NA|NA|17|TRBV5-1
TGCGCCAGCAGCTTGGATGCGGGGGCCTCGATATACAATGAGCAGTTCTTC
CASSLDAGASIYNEQFF
>TRBJ1-3|NA|NA|21|TRBV5-1
TGCGCCAGCAGCTTGGAGTCCGTTGCGCTTTCGGGGGGCTTCGCTGGAAACACCATATATTTT
CASSLESVALSGGFAGNTIYF
>TRBJ1-2|TRBD1|NA|13|TRBV5-6
TGTGCCAGCAGCCGACAGGGGTCCTATGGCTACACCTTC
CASSRQGSYGYTF
>TRBJ2-3|NA|NA|16|TRBV5-1
TGCGCCAGCAGCTCTGCGACAGGAGACAGCACAGATACGCAGTATTTT
CASSSATGDSTDTQYF
>TRBJ2-3|TRBD1|NA|15|TRBV10-3
TGTGCCATCAGACCCGGACAGGGGAGGACAGATACGCAGTATTTT
CAIRPGQGRTDTQYF
>TRBJ2-5|NA|NA|11|TRBV29-1
TGCAGCGTTTGGGCCGAAGAGACCCAGTACTTC
CSVWAEETQYF
>TRBJ1-1|NA|NA|14|TRBV7-2
TGTGCCAGCAGCTTCGCGGCGGGACTCACTGAAGCTTTCTTT
CASSFAAGLTEAFF
>TRBJ1-2|NA|NA|13|TRBV4-3
TGCGCCAGCAGCCAAGGTACAGAGTATGGCTACACCTTC
CASSQGTEYGYTF
>TRBJ2-4|TRBD2|NA|13|TRBV30
TGTGCCTGGGGCAATAGCGGGCAAAACATTCAGTACTTC
CAWGNSGQNIQYF
>TRBJ1-2|NA|NA|16|TRBV5-6
TGTGCCAGCAGCTTTGAGGGGGGGCCCTCTGTCTATGGCTACACCTTC
CASSFEGGPSVYGYTF
>TRBJ1-1|NA|NA|14|TRBV7-9
TGTGCCAGCAGCTCATACAGGGAGGGAACTGAAGCTTTCTTT
CASSSYREGTEAFF
>TRBJ1-4|NA|NA|13|TRBV7-9
TGTGCCAGCAGCTTAGTCTCAGGGGAAAAACTGTTTTTT
CASSLVSGEKLFF
>TRBJ2-2|TRBD2|few|15|TRBV28
TGTGCCAGCAGTTACGGGGAGCGGGGTGCCGGGGAGCTGTTTTTT
CASSYGERGAGELFF
>TRBJ2-3|TRBD2|NA|16|TRBV10-1
TGCGCCAGCAGTGACAGCGGGGGCCTTTACACAGATACGCAGTATTTT
CASSDSGGLYTDTQYF
>TRBJ1-1|NA|NA|16|TRBV7-8
TGTGCCAGTAACCTTAACCAGGGCGGGGGGATCACTGAAGCTTTCTTT
CASNLNQGGGITEAFF